This T cell receptor (beta chain) was obtained from a study of graft-versus-host responses after intestinal transplantation. For the study at large: Anti-thymocyte globulin induction, then tacrolimus and steroids for around three years, went to all recipients.

Worth noting for this clone: The antigen is unknown.

Produced via immunoSEQ multiplex PCR; TCRdb's table is partial and in-frame only. There are tens of thousands of clones in the sample; roughly 91% occur only once, and less than 0.6% lies in the top ten. V shed 5 bases, J shed 3 bases, and the junction held 6 bases outside the gene matches. This CDR3 spans 16 amino acids. CDR1 and CDR2 from the germline V gene are SGHVS and FNYEAQ. This TCR was sampled from a human donor who received an intestinal transplant. The sequenced sample was unstimulated CD8+ T cells sorted from spleen or lymph node cells, obtained before intestinal transplant. The chain is built from TRBV7-6 and TRBJ2-2; TRBD2 matches at 10 bases. CDR3 nucleotide sequence: TGTGCCAGCAGCCACGCTAGCGGGGGCGACACCGGGGAGCTGTTTTTT. Translation gives CASSHASGGDTGELFF.